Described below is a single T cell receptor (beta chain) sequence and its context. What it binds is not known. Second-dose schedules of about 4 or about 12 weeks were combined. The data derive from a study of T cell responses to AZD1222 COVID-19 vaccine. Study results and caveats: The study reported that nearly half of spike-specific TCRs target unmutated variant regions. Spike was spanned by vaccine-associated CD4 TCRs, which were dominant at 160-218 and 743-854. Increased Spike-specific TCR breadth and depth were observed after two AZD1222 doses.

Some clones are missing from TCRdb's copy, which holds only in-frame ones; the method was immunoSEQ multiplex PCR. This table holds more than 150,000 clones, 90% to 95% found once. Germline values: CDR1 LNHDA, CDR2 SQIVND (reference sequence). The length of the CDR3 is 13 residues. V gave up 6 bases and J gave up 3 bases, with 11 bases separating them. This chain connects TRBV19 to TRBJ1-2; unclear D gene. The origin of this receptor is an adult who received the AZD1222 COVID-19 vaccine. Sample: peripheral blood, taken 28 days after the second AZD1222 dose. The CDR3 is CASRKTPYYGYTF. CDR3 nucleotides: TGTGCCAGTAGAAAAACACCTTACTATGGCTACACCTTC.